The 14 T cell receptor beta chains below were found in one sample sequenced in a study of blood T cell repertoires in COVID-19. Profiling relied on immunoSEQ multiplex PCR, and the TCRdb table lists in-frame clones only, not all of them. This sample carries 300,000 to 400,000 clones, over 70% of them seen once, and the ten largest clones take around 6%. Sample: peripheral blood. All receptors derive from a woman aged 45 to 65 with COVID-19, enrolled during active disease.

The V call is TRBV25-1, the J call TRBJ1-2; D possibly corresponds to TRBD1 (5 bases). Germline loops: CDR1 MGHDK, CDR2 SYGVNS. The V gene lost 5 bases and the J gene lost 5 bases, with 12 bases spanning the gap. The CDR3 runs to 13 residues. In DNA form, the CDR3 reads TGTGCCAGCAGTCCCGGGACTACTTATGGCTACACCTTC. Amino acids: CASSPGTTYGYTF.

The gene calls are TRBV7-9 and TRBJ1-4; 9 nucleotides align to TRBD1. Trimming cost V 6 bases and J 7 bases; bases outside gene matches: 6. The CDR3 covers 14 residues. Germline-derived CDR1 and CDR2 are SEHNR and FQNEAQ (reference sequence). CDR3 sequence: CASRRGTGSEKLFF. DNA of the CDR3: TGTGCCAGCAGACGAGGGACAGGGAGTGAAAAACTGTTTTTT.

The sample holds a few counts of this clone. The genes are TRBV19 and TRBJ1-1, with D perhaps matching TRBD1 (6 bases). The CDR3 runs 13 residues. V gave up 6 bases and J gave up 5 bases, with 13 bases separating them. Germline CDR1 reads LNHDA; CDR2 reads SQIVND (reference sequence). CDR3 coding DNA: TGTGCCAGTAGGAGACAGGAGAAAACTGAAGCTTTCTTT. Amino acid sequence: CASRRQEKTEAFF.

The chain joins TRBV19 to TRBJ1-6; D is unclear. Trimming shortened V by 3 bases and J by 4 bases, and 7 bases separated the two germline ends. This CDR3 has 14 amino acids. Germline values: CDR1 LNHDA, CDR2 SQIVND (reference sequence). In DNA form, the CDR3 reads TGTGCCAGTAGTATTGAGGGATATAATTCACCCCTCCACTTT. Translating it yields CASSIEGYNSPLHF.

The rearrangement uses TRBV7-3 and TRBJ2-1, with a possible D match to TRBD2 (6 bases). Trimming stripped 6 bases from V and 9 bases from J, with 21 bases between. CDR3 length: 15 amino acids. From germline, CDR1 is SGHTA and CDR2 FQGTGA. CDR3 sequence: CASRSANGTYGEQFF. CDR3 coding DNA: TGTGCCAGCAGATCAGCTAACGGGACTTATGGTGAGCAGTTCTTC.

The chain carries TRBV24-1 and TRBJ2-3; the match to TRBD1 covers 7 bases. The germline V gene has CDR1 KGHDR and CDR2 SFDVKD. The CDR3 totals 17 residues. J lost 4 bases, V lost 5 bases, and 14 bases had no gene match. The CDR3 here is CATSGPQQGSGPDTQYF. The CDR3 DNA reads TGTGCCACCAGTGGTCCTCAACAGGGGTCAGGACCAGATACGCAGTATTTT.

V gene TRBV3-1 (or the pseudogene TRBV3-2) combines with J gene TRBJ1-5; 7 bases match TRBD1. Trimming at V came to 4 bases and at J to 0 bases, leaving 9 bases not matched to a gene. The CDR3 runs to 17 residues. From germline, CDR1 is LGHDT and CDR2 YNNKEL (reference sequence). DNA of the CDR3: TGTGCCAGCAGCCGAGGACAGGCCACTTATAGCAATCAGCCCCAGCATTTT. Encoded protein: CASSRGQATYSNQPQHF.

The chain links TRBV6-2 or TRBV6-3 to TRBJ1-2; D is uncertain. V was cut by 2 bases and J by 8 bases, with 15 bases left in between. This CDR3 comprises 14 residues. Germline values: CDR1 MNHEY, CDR2 SVGEGT. The CDR3 protein is CASSYDQNRRGYTF. CDR3 nucleotides: TGTGCCAGCAGTTACGATCAGAATAGGAGAGGCTACACCTTC.

This rearrangement joins TRBV19 to TRBJ2-1; D gene uncertain. This CDR3 contains 14 residues. Germline lookup yields CDR1 LNHDA and CDR2 SQIVND (reference sequence). The ends were cut back, 1 base at V and 3 bases at J, with 7 bases in the middle. This chain's CDR3 is CASSIGYNYNEQFF. The CDR3 region has the DNA TGTGCCAGTAGTATAGGGTACAACTACAATGAGCAGTTCTTC.

This clone showed up just a few times. The V and J genes are TRBV30 and TRBJ2-2; D may be TRBD2 (7 bases). The V and J ends lost 3 bases and 3 bases respectively, with 14 bases between them. The CDR3 length is 15 residues. Per the germline V gene, CDR1 is GTSNPN and CDR2 is SVGIG (reference sequence). CDR3: CAWSTGTKDTGELFF. The CDR3 coding sequence is TGTGCCTGGAGCACAGGGACTAAAGACACCGGGGAGCTGTTTTTT. The whole variable domain, remainder taken from reference TRBV30 and TRBJ2-2, is SQTIHQWPATLVQPVGSPLSLECTVEGTSNPNLYWYRQAAGRGLQLLFYSVGIGQISSEVPQNLSASRPQDRQFILSSKKLLLSDSGFYLCAWSTGTKDTGELFFGEGSRLTVL.

The chain carries TRBV5-1 and TRBJ1-2; 7 bases are shared with TRBD1. V trimming: 2 bases; J trimming: 4 bases; junction bases outside the gene matches: 8. This CDR3 has 15 amino acids. The germline CDR1 and CDR2 sequences are SGHRS and YFSETQ. The CDR3: CASSFNRDSAYGYTF. The CDR3 bases are TGCGCCAGCAGCTTCAACAGGGACAGCGCCTATGGCTACACCTTC. Full variable domain (remainder filled in from reference TRBV5-1 and TRBJ1-2): KAGVTQTPRYLIKTRGQQVTLSCSPISGHRSVSWYQQTPGQGLQFLFEYFSETQRNKGNFPGRFSGRQFSNSRSEMNVSTLELGDSALYLCASSFNRDSAYGYTFGSGTRLTVV.

This chain uses TRBV5-8 with TRBJ1-6; D ambiguous. CDR3 size: 16 residues. The ends were cut back, 3 bases at V and 0 bases at J, with 10 bases in the middle. The germline gives CDR1 SGHTS, CDR2 YDEGEE. The CDR3 nucleotides read TGTGCCAGCAGCTCGTTCCGGAGCTCCTATAATTCACCCCTCCACTTT. Encoded protein: CASSSFRSSYNSPLHF.

The chain is built from TRBV19 and TRBJ2-7, with 8 bases lining up with TRBD2. Trimming took 5 bases from V and 2 from J; bases not matched to a gene: 8. The CDR3 covers 15 residues. From germline, CDR1 is LNHDA and CDR2 SQIVND (reference sequence). The CDR3 reads CASSDPGTRTYEQYF. In nucleotides, the CDR3 is TGTGCCAGTAGTGATCCCGGGACTAGAACCTACGAGCAGTACTTC.

The CDR3 DNA is TGTGCCAGCAGCTTAGGCGGGGCTAGCAATCAGCCCCAGCATTTT. Translation: CASSLGGASNQPQHF. This chain links TRBV7-2 with TRBJ1-5; maybe TRBD1 (5 bases). From germline, CDR1 is SGHTA and CDR2 FQGNSA. The CDR3 sequence is 15 residues long. Trimming cost V 1 base and J 0 bases, with 7 bases left between them.